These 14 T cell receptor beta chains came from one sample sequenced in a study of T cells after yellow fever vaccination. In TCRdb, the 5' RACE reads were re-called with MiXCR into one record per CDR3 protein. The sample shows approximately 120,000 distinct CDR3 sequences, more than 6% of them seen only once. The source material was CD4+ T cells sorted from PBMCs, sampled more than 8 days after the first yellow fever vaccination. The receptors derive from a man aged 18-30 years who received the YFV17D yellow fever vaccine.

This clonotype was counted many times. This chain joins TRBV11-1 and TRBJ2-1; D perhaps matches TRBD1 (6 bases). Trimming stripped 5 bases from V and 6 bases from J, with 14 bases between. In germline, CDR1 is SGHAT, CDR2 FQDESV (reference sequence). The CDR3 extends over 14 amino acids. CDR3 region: CASSQIGTTNEQFF. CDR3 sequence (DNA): TGTGCCAGCAGCCAAATCGGGACAACCAATGAGCAGTTCTTC.

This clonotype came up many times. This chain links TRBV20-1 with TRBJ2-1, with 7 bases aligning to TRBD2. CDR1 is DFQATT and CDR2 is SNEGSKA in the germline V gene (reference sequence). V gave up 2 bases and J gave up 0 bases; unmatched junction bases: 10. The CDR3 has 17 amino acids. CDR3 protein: CSARPPASGFSYNEQFF. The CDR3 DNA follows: TGCAGTGCTAGACCCCCGGCTAGCGGTTTCTCCTACAATGAGCAGTTCTTC.

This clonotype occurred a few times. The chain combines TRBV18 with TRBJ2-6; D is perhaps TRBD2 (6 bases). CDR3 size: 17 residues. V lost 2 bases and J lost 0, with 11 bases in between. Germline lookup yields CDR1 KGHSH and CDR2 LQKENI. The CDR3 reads CASSPLEGNSGANVLTF. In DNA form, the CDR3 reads TGTGCCAGCTCACCATTGGAGGGTAACTCTGGGGCCAACGTCCTGACTTTC.

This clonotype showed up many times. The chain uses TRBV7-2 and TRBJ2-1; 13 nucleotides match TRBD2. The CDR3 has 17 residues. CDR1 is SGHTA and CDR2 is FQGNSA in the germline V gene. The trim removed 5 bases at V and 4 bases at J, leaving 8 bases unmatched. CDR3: CASSLNPTSGGYNEQFF. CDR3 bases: TGTGCCAGCAGCCTGAATCCGACTAGCGGGGGGTACAATGAGCAGTTCTTC.

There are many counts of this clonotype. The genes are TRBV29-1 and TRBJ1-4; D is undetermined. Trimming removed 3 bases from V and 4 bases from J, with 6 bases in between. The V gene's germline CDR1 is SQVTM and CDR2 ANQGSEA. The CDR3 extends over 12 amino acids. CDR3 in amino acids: CSVERVNEKLFF. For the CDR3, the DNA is TGCAGCGTTGAGAGGGTTAATGAAAAACTGTTTTTT.

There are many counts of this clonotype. The CDR3 bases are TGTGCCAGCAGCAAAATGGGCGGGGGCTCTGGAAACACCATATATTTT. It codes for CASSKMGGGSGNTIYF. The V and J genes are TRBV21-1 and TRBJ1-3; the table's D gene call, TRBD1, was not cross checked with the DNA. TRBV21-1 is deemed a pseudogene. The CDR3 covers 16 residues.

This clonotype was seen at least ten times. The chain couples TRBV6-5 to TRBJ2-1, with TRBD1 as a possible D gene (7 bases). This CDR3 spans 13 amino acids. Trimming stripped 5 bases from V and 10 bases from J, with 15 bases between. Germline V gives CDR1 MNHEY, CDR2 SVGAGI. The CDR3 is CASSRQGAGEQFF. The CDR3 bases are TGTGCCAGCAGTCGACAGGGCGCGGGGGAGCAGTTCTTC.

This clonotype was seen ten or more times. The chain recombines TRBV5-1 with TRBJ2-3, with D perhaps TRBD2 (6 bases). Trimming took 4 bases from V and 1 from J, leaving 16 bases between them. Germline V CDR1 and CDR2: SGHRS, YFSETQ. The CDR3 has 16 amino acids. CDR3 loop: CASSPEGRGGTDTQYF. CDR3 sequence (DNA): TGCGCCAGCAGCCCGGAGGGCCGCGGAGGCACAGATACGCAGTATTTT.

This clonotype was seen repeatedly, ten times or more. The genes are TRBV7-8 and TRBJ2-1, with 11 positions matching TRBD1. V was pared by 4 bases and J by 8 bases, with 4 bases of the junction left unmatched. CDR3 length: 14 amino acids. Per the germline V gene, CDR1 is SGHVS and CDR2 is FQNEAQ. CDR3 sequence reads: CASSSRDRGYEQFF. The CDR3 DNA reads TGTGCCAGCAGCTCGCGGGACAGGGGGTATGAGCAGTTCTTC.

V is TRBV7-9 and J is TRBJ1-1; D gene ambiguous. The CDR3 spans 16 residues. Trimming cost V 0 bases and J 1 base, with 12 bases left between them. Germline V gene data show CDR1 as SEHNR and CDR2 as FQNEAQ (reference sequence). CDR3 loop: CASSLAWSVGNTEAFF. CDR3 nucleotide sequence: TGTGCCAGCAGCTTAGCATGGTCGGTCGGGAACACTGAAGCTTTCTTT.

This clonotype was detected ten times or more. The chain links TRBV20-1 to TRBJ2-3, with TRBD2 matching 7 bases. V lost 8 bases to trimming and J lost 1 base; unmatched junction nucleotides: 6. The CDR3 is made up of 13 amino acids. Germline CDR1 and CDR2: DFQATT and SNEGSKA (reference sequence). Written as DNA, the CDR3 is TGCAGTATTCCGGGACTACGCACAGATACGCAGTATTTT. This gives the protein CSIPGLRTDTQYF.

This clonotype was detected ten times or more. The CDR3 here is CASSAPTGAEKLFF. The CDR3, as DNA: TGTGCCAGCAGTGCCCCGACAGGGGCGGAAAAACTGTTTTTT. This chain uses TRBV25-1 with TRBJ1-4; TRBD1 matches at 8 bases. The CDR3 covers 14 residues. Trimming removed 4 bases from V and 8 bases from J; junction bases left unmatched: 6. The germline CDR1 and CDR2 sequences are MGHDK and SYGVNS.

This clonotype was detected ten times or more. The CDR3 nucleotides read TGTGCCAGCAGTTTTAACTACCAAGAGACCCAGTACTTC. The encoded protein is CASSFNYQETQYF. The V gene is TRBV7-6, the J gene TRBJ2-5; D is unclear. V was shortened by 6 bases and J by 0 bases, with 8 bases between the two germline ends. CDR3 length equals 13 residues. Germline V CDR1 and CDR2: SGHVS, FNYEAQ.

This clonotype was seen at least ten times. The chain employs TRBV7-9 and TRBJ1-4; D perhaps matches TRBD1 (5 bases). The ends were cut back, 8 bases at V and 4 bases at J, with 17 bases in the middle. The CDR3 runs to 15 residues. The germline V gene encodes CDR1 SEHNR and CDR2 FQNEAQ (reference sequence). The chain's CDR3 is CASGPWDGGNEKLFF. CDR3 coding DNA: TGTGCCAGCGGACCCTGGGACGGGGGTAATGAAAAACTGTTTTTT.